These 13 T cell receptor beta chains came from one sample sequenced in a study of regulatory T cells in long-lasting Graves disease. Time point defined: persistent/refractory GD, antithyroid drugs over 5 years with positive TRAb. Following extraction of RNA from PBMCs, that RNA was used to make the TCR library. Building the TCR beta libraries relied on iRepertoire HTBI primers, and CDR3 regions underwent Arm-PCR. TCRdb re-derived calls from the multiplex PCR reads in MiXCR, one entry per CDR3 protein. Found here are about 290,000 distinct CDR3 sequences, 20% to 25% of them singletons; the top ten hold 56%. The specimen comprised peripheral blood mononuclear cells (PBMCs), sampled when the disease was refractory, from a patient treated with antithyroid drugs. The receptor set was obtained from a female donor with Graves disease.

This rearrangement joins TRBV25-1 to TRBJ1-3; D remains unclear. This CDR3 region has 14 residues. Germline loops: CDR1 MGHDK, CDR2 SYGVNS. The V and J ends lost 2 bases and 4 bases respectively, with 9 bases between them. The CDR3 region is CASSEHPPGNTIYF. The CDR3 bases are TGTGCCAGCAGTGAACACCCCCCCGGAAACACCATATATTTT. Full variable domain (remainder filled in from reference TRBV25-1 and TRBJ1-3): EADIYQTPRYLVIGTGKKITLECSQTMGHDKMYWYQQDPGMELHLIHYSYGVNSTEKGDLSSESTVSRIRTEHFPLTLESARPSHTSQYLCASSEHPPGNTIYFGEGSWLTVV.

The table lists this clonotype with many counts. The chain joins TRBV9 to TRBJ2-5, with a tentative D call TRBD2 (6 bases). Looked up from germline, CDR1 is SGDLS and CDR2 is YYNGEE. The CDR3 runs to 16 residues. Trimming pared 4 bases from V and 5 bases from J, leaving 21 bases between. In DNA form, the CDR3 reads TGTGCCAGCAGCCCTCGCCTATCCACTGGAGGGGAGACCCAGTACTTC. Its protein product is CASSPRLSTGGETQYF.

At least ten counts were recorded for this clonotype. V and J are TRBV20-1 and TRBJ2-1; 12 nucleotides agree with TRBD2. CDR1 and CDR2 from the germline V gene are DFQATT and SNEGSKA (reference sequence). The V and J ends lost 5 bases and 7 bases, in that order; junction bases with no gene match: 15. This CDR3 has 17 residues. For the CDR3, the DNA is TGCAGTGCTCCGATTCCCCCGACTAGCGGGAGCCTAAATGAGCAGTTCTTC. This codes for CSAPIPPTSGSLNEQFF.

In DNA form, the CDR3 reads TGCAGTGCTAGGGACAGTGACTACGAGCAGTACTTC. Translated, it gives CSARDSDYEQYF. The V gene is TRBV20-1, the J gene TRBJ2-7, with D perhaps TRBD1 (6 bases). The germline CDR1 and CDR2 sequences are DFQATT and SNEGSKA (reference sequence). CDR3 length: 12 residues. The V and J ends lost 3 bases and 3 bases respectively, with 9 bases between them.

This clonotype turned up a few times. The chain couples TRBV14 to TRBJ1-2; D is perhaps TRBD1 (6 bases). The V gene lost 3 bases and the J gene lost 8 bases, with 13 bases spanning the gap. The CDR3 covers 13 residues. From germline, CDR1 is SGHDN and CDR2 FVKESK. CDR3 amino acids: CASSQMTGTGYTF. CDR3 DNA sequence: TGTGCCAGCAGCCAGATGACAGGAACGGGCTACACCTTC.

This clonotype has a handful of counts. The chain employs TRBV12-3 or TRBV12-4 and TRBJ1-6; D may be TRBD1 (5 bases). This CDR3 is 13 amino acids long. The V gene lost 4 bases and the J gene lost 14 bases, with 15 bases spanning the gap. CDR3: CASSSASGGSLHF. CDR3 nucleotides: TGTGCCAGCAGTTCAGCCAGCGGGGGGTCCCTCCACTTT.

This clonotype was detected many times. The chain combines TRBV2 with TRBJ2-2; 7 bases align to TRBD1. Germline trimming cut 5 bases from V and 6 bases from J; bases unmatched to any gene: 6. From germline, CDR1 is SNHLY and CDR2 FYNNEI. The CDR3 is 14 residues long. CDR3 protein: CASSPGQAAGELFF. CDR3 DNA: TGTGCCAGCAGTCCCGGACAGGCTGCCGGGGAGCTGTTTTTT. The full variable domain, its missing parts supplied by reference TRBV2 and TRBJ2-2, is EPEVTQTPSHQVTQMGQEVILRCVPISNHLYFYWYRQILGQKVEFLVSFYNNEISEKSEIFDDQFSVERPDGSNFTLKIRSTKLEDSAMYFCASSPGQAAGELFFGEGSRLTVL.

This clonotype was found a few times. V usage is TRBV20-1 and J usage is TRBJ1-4; D gene ambiguous. This CDR3 region has 13 residues. The ends were cut back, 3 bases at V and 0 bases at J, with 5 bases in the middle. The V gene's germline CDR1 is DFQATT and CDR2 SNEGSKA (reference sequence). CDR3 in DNA: TGCAGTGCTAGGACAACAACTAATGAAAAACTGTTTTTT. Amino acids: CSARTTTNEKLFF.

The chain couples TRBV11-2 to TRBJ2-1; a possible D gene is TRBD1 (6 bases). This CDR3 spans 15 amino acids. Germline CDR1 and CDR2: SGHAT and FQNNGV. V was pared by 3 bases and J by 5 bases, with 14 bases between. CDR3 DNA sequence: TGTGCCAGCAGCTTCGTAACAGGGCGTCACAATGAGCAGTTCTTC. Protein product: CASSFVTGRHNEQFF.

This clonotype showed up many times. V gene TRBV28 combines with J gene TRBJ2-2; no reliable D call. CDR1 and CDR2 from the germline V gene are MDHEN and SYDVKM. The CDR3 extends over 15 amino acids. Trimming took off 6 bases at V and 0 bases at J, with 11 bases between the two ends. CDR3 region: CASRLSLTNTGELFF. The CDR3, as DNA: TGTGCCAGCAGACTCTCACTCACGAACACCGGGGAGCTGTTTTTT.

This clonotype was found a few times. The V and J genes are TRBV11-2 and TRBJ2-3, with 8 bases fitting TRBD2. CDR1 and CDR2 from the germline V gene are SGHAT and FQNNGV. Trimming at V came to 1 base and at J to 0 bases, leaving 3 bases not matched to a gene. This CDR3 contains 16 residues. This chain's CDR3 is CASSLGAGASTDTQYF. For the CDR3, the DNA is TGTGCCAGCAGCTTAGGAGCGGGAGCAAGCACAGATACGCAGTATTTT. Variable domain in full (rest from reference TRBV11-2 and TRBJ2-3): EAGVAQSPRYKIIEKRQSVAFWCNPISGHATLYWYQQILGQGPKLLIQFQNNGVVDDSQLPKDRFSAERLKGVDSTLKIQPAKLEDSAVYLCASSLGAGASTDTQYFGPGTRLTVL.

The sample holds many counts of this clonotype. The CDR3 here is CASSPTGTGGYGYTF. In DNA form, the CDR3 reads TGTGCCAGCAGTCCGACAGGAACGGGCGGCTATGGCTACACCTTC. The chain has TRBV28 and TRBJ1-2, with D possibly matching TRBD1 (6 bases). This CDR3 has 15 amino acids. From germline, CDR1 is MDHEN and CDR2 SYDVKM. V gave up 5 bases and J gave up 4 bases, with 17 bases separating them.

V and J are TRBV28 and TRBJ2-2; D may match TRBD1 or TRBD2 (5 bases each). The CDR3 sequence is 16 residues long. V was shortened by 2 bases and J by 4 bases, with 14 bases between the two germline ends. Germline assignment: CDR1 MDHEN and CDR2 SYDVKM. The CDR3 DNA reads as TGTGCCAGCAGTTTAAACAGGAGAGGGAGCACCGGGGAGCTGTTTTTT. Its translation: CASSLNRRGSTGELFF.